This T cell receptor beta chain is from a study of CD4 T cells in relation to SARS-CoV-2 and coronaviruses. Study-wide context: The negative reference was HIV-1 Nef peptide pool or peptide-free culture.

For this clone: Its antigen remains unknown.

Only in-frame clones appear in the TCRdb table, and some are missing; sequencing was by immunoSEQ multiplex PCR. Here the sample spans around 20,000 clones, 70% to 85% being singletons. The germline gives CDR1 SGHRS, CDR2 YFSETQ. CDR3 length equals 14 residues. Deletions cut 0 bases from V and 5 bases from J, with 11 bases between. CD4+ T cells from unexposed donors were obtained before the COVID-19 pandemic (2011-2018). Isolation of CD4+ T cells took place after about 10 days in culture. Cultures held more than 1.5 million PBMCs per well with about 10 IU/ml IL-2. Material for sequencing was CD4+ T cells from PBMCs, cultured in vitro. The TCR sequence derives from a human donor in good health. This rearrangement joins TRBV5-1 to TRBJ2-5, with D perhaps TRBD2 (5 bases). The CDR3 loop reads CASSLEGASETQYF. The CDR3 DNA sequence: TGCGCCAGCAGCTTGGAGGGAGCGTCGGAGACCCAGTACTTC.